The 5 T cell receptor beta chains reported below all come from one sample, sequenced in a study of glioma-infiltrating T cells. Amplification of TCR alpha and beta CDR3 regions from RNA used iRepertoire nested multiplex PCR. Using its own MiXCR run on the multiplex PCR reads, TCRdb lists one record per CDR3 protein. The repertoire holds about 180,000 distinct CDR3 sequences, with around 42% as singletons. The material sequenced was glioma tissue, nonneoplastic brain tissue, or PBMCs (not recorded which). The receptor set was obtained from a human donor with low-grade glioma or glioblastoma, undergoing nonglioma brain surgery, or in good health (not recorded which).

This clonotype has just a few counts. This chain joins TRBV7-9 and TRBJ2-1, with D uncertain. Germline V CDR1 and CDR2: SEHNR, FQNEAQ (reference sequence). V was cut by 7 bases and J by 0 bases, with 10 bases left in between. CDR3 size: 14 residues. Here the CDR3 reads CASISSRSYNEQFF. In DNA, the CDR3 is TGTGCCAGCATAAGCTCGCGCTCCTACAATGAGCAGTTCTTC.

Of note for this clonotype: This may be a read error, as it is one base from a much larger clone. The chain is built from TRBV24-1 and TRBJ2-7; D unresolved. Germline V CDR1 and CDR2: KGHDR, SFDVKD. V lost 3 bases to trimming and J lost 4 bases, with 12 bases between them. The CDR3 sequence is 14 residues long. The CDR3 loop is CATSDARSRYEQYF. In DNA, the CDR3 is TGTGCCACCAGTGATGCTCGGAGCCGATACGAGCAGTACTTC.

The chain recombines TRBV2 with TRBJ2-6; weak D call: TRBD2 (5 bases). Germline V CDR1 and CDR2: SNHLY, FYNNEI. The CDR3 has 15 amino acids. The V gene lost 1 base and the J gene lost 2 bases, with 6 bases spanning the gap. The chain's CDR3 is CASSEEGAGANVLTF. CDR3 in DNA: TGTGCCAGCAGTGAAGAGGGAGCTGGGGCCAACGTCCTGACTTTC.

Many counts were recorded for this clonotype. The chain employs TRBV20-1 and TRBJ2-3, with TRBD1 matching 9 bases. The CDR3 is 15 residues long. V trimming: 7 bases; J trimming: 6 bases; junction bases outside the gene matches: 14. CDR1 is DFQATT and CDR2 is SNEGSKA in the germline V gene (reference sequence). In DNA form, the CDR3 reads TGCAGTGTTTTCCCCAGCGGGACAGGGCCTGATACGCAGTATTTT. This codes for CSVFPSGTGPDTQYF.

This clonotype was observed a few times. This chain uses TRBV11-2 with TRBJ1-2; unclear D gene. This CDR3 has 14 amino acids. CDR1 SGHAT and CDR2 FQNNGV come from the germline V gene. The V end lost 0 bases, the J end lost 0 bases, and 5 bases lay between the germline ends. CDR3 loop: CASSLDRANYGYTF. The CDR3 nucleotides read TGTGCCAGCAGCTTAGATCGAGCTAACTATGGCTACACCTTC. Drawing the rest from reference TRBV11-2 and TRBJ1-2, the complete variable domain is EAGVAQSPRYKIIEKRQSVAFWCNPISGHATLYWYQQILGQGPKLLIQFQNNGVVDDSQLPKDRFSAERLKGVDSTLKIQPAKLEDSAVYLCASSLDRANYGYTFGSGTRLTVV.